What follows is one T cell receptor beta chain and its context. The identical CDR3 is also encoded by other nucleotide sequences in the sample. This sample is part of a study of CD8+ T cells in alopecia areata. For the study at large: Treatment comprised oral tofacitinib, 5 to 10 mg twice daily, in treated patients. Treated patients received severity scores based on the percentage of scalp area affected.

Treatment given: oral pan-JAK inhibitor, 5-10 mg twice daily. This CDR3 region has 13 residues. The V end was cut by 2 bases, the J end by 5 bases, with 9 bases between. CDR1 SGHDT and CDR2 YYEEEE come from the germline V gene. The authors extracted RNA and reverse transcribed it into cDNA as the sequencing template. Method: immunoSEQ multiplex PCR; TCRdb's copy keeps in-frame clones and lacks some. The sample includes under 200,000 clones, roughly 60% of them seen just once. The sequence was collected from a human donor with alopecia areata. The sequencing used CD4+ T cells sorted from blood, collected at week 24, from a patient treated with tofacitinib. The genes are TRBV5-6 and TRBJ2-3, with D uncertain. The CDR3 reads CASSLVSGDTQYF. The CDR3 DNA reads TGTGCCAGCAGCTTAGTTTCTGGAGATACGCAGTATTTT.